Presented here are 31 T cell receptor beta chains from one specimen sequenced in a study of T cell repertoires in cytomegalovirus infection. TCRdb fed the reads into MiXCR, producing one record per CDR3 protein. The sample has hundreds of thousands of distinct CDR3 sequences, more than 9% seen once; the top ten hold roughly 4%. The sample taken for sequencing was PBMCs. All receptors derive from a human donor in good health (CMV status not recorded). Some clones in this sample may be carry-over from other donors' samples.

This clonotype came up a few times. The CDR3 sequence: CSAAIVGQETQYF. DNA of the CDR3: TGCAGTGCTGCGATCGTGGGCCAAGAGACCCAGTACTTC. The chain has TRBV20-1 and TRBJ2-5, with unresolved D. V dropped 5 bases and J dropped 1 base, with 11 bases sitting between them. CDR1 and CDR2 (germline): DFQATT, SNEGSKA (reference sequence). The CDR3 runs to 13 residues.

This clonotype was counted at least ten times. This chain joins TRBV14 and TRBJ2-5; no firm D call. The CDR3 contains 11 residues. Germline values: CDR1 SGHDN, CDR2 FVKESK. Deletions cut 0 bases from V and 6 bases from J, with 2 bases between. The CDR3 reads CASSQEKTQYF. CDR3 DNA: TGTGCCAGCAGCCAAGAAAAGACCCAGTACTTC.

This clonotype was counted between two and nine times. CDR3 sequence reads: CASSLAYRDAKNIQYF. CDR3 in DNA: TGTGCCAGCAGCTTAGCCTACAGGGATGCCAAAAACATTCAGTACTTC. The chain is built from TRBV7-6 and TRBJ2-4, with D tentatively TRBD1 (6 bases). Trimming pared 0 bases from V and 1 base from J, leaving 10 bases between. The CDR3 is 16 residues long. Germline V CDR1 and CDR2: SGHVS, FNYEAQ.

This clonotype came up a few times. This sequence joins TRBV12-3 or TRBV12-4 and TRBJ1-6; D is unresolved. The length of the CDR3 is 14 residues. Trimming shortened V by 5 bases and J by 9 bases, and 14 bases separated the two germline ends. The CDR3, as DNA: TGTGCCAGCAGTCACCCAAGAATCTCTTCACCCCTCCACTTT. Protein: CASSHPRISSPLHF.

This clonotype was counted many times. The rearrangement joins TRBV7-4 to TRBJ1-4; 7 nucleotides match TRBD1. Trimming removed 5 bases from V and 1 base from J; junction bases left unmatched: 4. Germline V gives CDR1 SGHVT, CDR2 SQSDAQ. The CDR3 covers 15 residues. The CDR3, as DNA: TGTGCCAGCAGCGTACGGACAGGAACTAATGAAAAACTGTTTTTT. This encodes CASSVRTGTNEKLFF. The full variable domain, with the rest looked up from reference TRBV7-4 and TRBJ1-4, is GAGVSQSPRYKVAKRGRDVALRCDSISGHVTLYWYRQTLGQGSEVLTYSQSDAQRDKSGRPSGRFSAERPERSVSTLKIQRTEQGDSAVYLCASSVRTGTNEKLFFGSGTQLSVL.

This sequence joins TRBV6-5 and TRBJ2-7, with 7 positions matching TRBD1. Germline V gene data show CDR1 as MNHEY and CDR2 as SVGAGI. CDR3 length equals 14 residues. V shed 5 bases, J shed 6 bases, and the junction held 10 bases outside the gene matches. Here the CDR3 reads CASSLDRVPGEQYF. In DNA, the CDR3 is TGTGCCAGCAGTCTTGACAGGGTACCAGGCGAGCAGTACTTC.

The chain combines TRBV5-1 with TRBJ1-2; 10 bases agree with TRBD1. Trimming cost V 4 bases and J 2 bases; bases outside gene matches: 2. CDR3 length: 14 amino acids. CDR1 and CDR2 from the germline V gene are SGHRS and YFSETQ. CDR3 nucleotides: TGCGCCAGCAGCAGGACAGGGGGAAACTATGGCTACACCTTC. Its translation is CASSRTGGNYGYTF.

The V gene is TRBV6-6, the J gene TRBJ2-3; D is uncertain. This CDR3 is 14 amino acids long. V lost 3 bases, J lost 4 bases, and 11 bases lay in between. CDR1 is MNHNY, CDR2 SVGAGI, per germline (reference sequence). CDR3 in DNA: TGTGCCAGCAGTTATCTGGCTGGCCCAGATACGCAGTATTTT. As protein: CASSYLAGPDTQYF.

The chain couples TRBV24-1 to TRBJ1-1, with 7 positions matching TRBD1. CDR3 length: 13 amino acids. Trimming at V came to 10 bases and at J to 3 bases, leaving 7 bases not matched to a gene. Germline lookup yields CDR1 KGHDR and CDR2 SFDVKD. CDR3 residues: CATQGTGDTEAFF. The CDR3 bases are TGTGCCACACAGGGGACTGGCGACACTGAAGCTTTCTTT.

This clonotype was seen more than once but under ten times. The chain links TRBV6-2 or TRBV6-3 to TRBJ1-3; D is undetermined. The CDR3 is made up of 15 amino acids. V dropped 7 bases and J dropped 2 bases, with 15 bases sitting between them. Germline V CDR1 and CDR2: MNHEY, SVGEGT. CDR3 sequence reads: CASKGTALTGNTIYF. CDR3 in DNA: TGTGCCAGCAAAGGTACCGCGCTGACTGGAAACACCATATATTTT.

This chain connects TRBV12-3 or TRBV12-4 to TRBJ2-7; D gene uncertain. The V end was cut by 5 bases, the J end by 3 bases, with 11 bases between. The length of the CDR3 is 13 residues. DNA of the CDR3: TGTGCCAGCAGTGCCGACGAAAACTACGAGCAGTACTTC. This codes for CASSADENYEQYF.

This clonotype has ten or more counts. The rearrangement uses TRBV13 and TRBJ2-1; perhaps TRBD1 as D (8 bases). The CDR3 covers 17 residues. V lost 5 bases and J lost 4, with 21 bases in between. From germline, CDR1 is PRHDT and CDR2 FYEKMQ (reference sequence). CDR3 in DNA: TGTGCCAGCAGCCAATCGGAACAGGGGGGGGGATACAATGAGCAGTTCTTC. Translating gives CASSQSEQGGGYNEQFF.

The table lists this clonotype with a few counts. The rearrangement uses TRBV28 and TRBJ1-6; 7 nucleotides match TRBD1. V gave up 6 bases and J gave up 7 bases; unmatched junction bases: 6. The CDR3 is made up of 14 amino acids. CDR1 and CDR2 from the germline V gene are MDHEN and SYDVKM. Here the CDR3 reads CASRTGTENSPLHF. CDR3 sequence (DNA): TGTGCCAGCAGGACCGGGACAGAAAATTCACCCCTCCACTTT.

The V gene is TRBV30, the J gene TRBJ1-1, with a weak D call TRBD1 (6 bases). Germline assignment: CDR1 GTSNPN and CDR2 SVGIG (reference sequence). The length of the CDR3 is 15 residues. The V end lost 0 bases, the J end lost 0 bases, and 11 bases lay between the germline ends. The CDR3 loop is CAWSVGAHMNTEAFF. In DNA, the CDR3 is TGTGCCTGGAGTGTGGGGGCCCATATGAACACTGAAGCTTTCTTT. The whole variable domain, filled in from reference TRBV30 and TRBJ1-1, reads SQTIHQWPATLVQPVGSPLSLECTVEGTSNPNLYWYRQAAGRGLQLLFYSVGIGQISSEVPQNLSASRPQDRQFILSSKKLLLSDSGFYLCAWSVGAHMNTEAFFGQGTRLTVV.

This clonotype was recorded at least ten times. The J gene is TRBJ1-2, the V gene TRBV20-1; TRBD1 matches 9 bases. V was pared by 1 base and J by 4 bases, with 10 bases of the junction left unmatched. The CDR3 contains 16 residues. Germline-derived CDR1 and CDR2 are DFQATT and SNEGSKA (reference sequence). In DNA form, the CDR3 reads TGCAGTGCTAGAGGACCCGGGACAGGGTACGGCTATGGCTACACCTTC. Translated: CSARGPGTGYGYGYTF.

The chain employs TRBV4-3 and TRBJ1-2; D is unresolved. V was cut by 0 bases and J by 5 bases, with 13 bases left in between. The germline V gene encodes CDR1 LGHNA and CDR2 YSLEER. The CDR3 sequence is 15 residues long. CDR3 amino acids: CASSQDRQEFYGYTF. Written as DNA, the CDR3 is TGCGCCAGCAGCCAAGATCGCCAGGAATTTTATGGCTACACCTTC.

V is TRBV4-2 and J is TRBJ2-1; D tentatively reads TRBD1 or TRBD2 (5 bases each). This CDR3 contains 18 residues. V dropped 0 bases and J dropped 4 bases, with 19 bases sitting between them. Per germline, CDR1 LGHNA and CDR2 YNFKEQ. For the CDR3, the DNA is TGTGCCAGCAGCCAAGATCCTCAGACAGTGGGACCGTACAATGAGCAGTTCTTC. This sequence encodes CASSQDPQTVGPYNEQFF.

This clonotype came up many times. The chain combines TRBV7-2 with TRBJ2-7; D tentatively reads TRBD1 or TRBD2 (5 bases each). The germline V and J ends were trimmed by 2 bases and 2 bases, with 10 bases remaining between them. Germline V gene sequence: CDR1 SGHTA, CDR2 FQGNSA. This CDR3 contains 14 residues. The CDR3 sequence: CASSLPGTTYEQYF. In DNA, the CDR3 is TGTGCCAGCAGCTTACCGGGGACGACCTACGAGCAGTACTTC.

This sequence joins TRBV7-8 and TRBJ2-3; TRBD2 might be the D (6 bases). With 0 bases removed from V and 1 base from J, the gap between germline ends came to 11 bases. The CDR3 has 16 residues. The germline V gene has CDR1 SGHVS and CDR2 FQNEAQ. This chain's CDR3 is CASSLARLARTDTQYF. The CDR3 DNA sequence: TGTGCCAGCAGCTTAGCTCGGCTAGCGCGCACAGATACGCAGTATTTT. Drawing the rest from reference TRBV7-8 and TRBJ2-3, the complete variable domain is GAGVSQSPRYKVAKRGQDVALRCDPISGHVSLFWYQQALGQGPEFLTYFQNEAQLDKSGLPSDRFFAERPEGSVSTLKIQRTQQEDSAVYLCASSLARLARTDTQYFGPGTRLTVL.

The chain recombines TRBV7-2 with TRBJ1-2; TRBD1 matches 9 bases. Germline CDR1 reads SGHTA; CDR2 reads FQGNSA. J was trimmed by 5 bases and V by 5 bases; bases with no gene match: 3. The CDR3 length is 13 residues. Here the CDR3 DNA reads TGTGCCAGCAGCCGGACAGGGGTGTATGGCTACACCTTC. This sequence encodes CASSRTGVYGYTF.

The chain recombines TRBV9 with TRBJ2-3; perhaps TRBD2 as D (6 bases). Germline lookup yields CDR1 SGDLS and CDR2 YYNGEE. CDR3 length equals 13 residues. The germline V and J ends were trimmed by 6 bases and 3 bases, with 11 bases remaining between them. CDR3 loop: CASNPGVTDTQYF. CDR3 nucleotides: TGTGCCAGCAATCCGGGGGTAACAGATACGCAGTATTTT.

At least ten counts were recorded for this clonotype. The chain links TRBV5-1 to TRBJ1-6; D uncertain. The germline CDR1 and CDR2 sequences are SGHRS and YFSETQ. This CDR3 comprises 15 residues. V lost 0 bases and J 5 bases, leaving 9 bases between the germline ends. This CDR3 is CASSLVPDNNSPLHF. CDR3 coding DNA: TGCGCCAGCAGCTTGGTTCCAGACAATAATTCACCCCTCCACTTT.

In this sample, this clonotype turned up many times. The chain has TRBV7-2 and TRBJ2-7; D gene unclear. Per germline, CDR1 SGHTA and CDR2 FQGNSA. V was clipped by 1 base and J by 3 bases, with 7 bases between them. This CDR3 is 13 amino acids long. This CDR3 is CASSLVRSYEQYF. DNA for the CDR3: TGTGCCAGCAGCTTAGTCCGGAGCTACGAGCAGTACTTC.

This clonotype was observed a handful of times. The chain joins TRBV12-5 to TRBJ2-2, with 7 bases that match TRBD2. The J segment lost 7 bases and the V segment lost 5 bases, leaving 10 bases of the junction unmatched. The CDR3 length is 15 residues. The germline gives CDR1 LGHNT, CDR2 FRNRAP. As DNA, the CDR3 is TGTGCTAGTGGTCCCGGACTAGAGAGGAGCGGGGAGCTGTTTTTT. Translating it yields CASGPGLERSGELFF.

This clonotype was recorded many times. This chain uses TRBV7-8 with TRBJ2-1; a possible D gene is TRBD2 (5 bases). The CDR3 extends over 15 amino acids. V was clipped by 5 bases and J by 1 base, with 12 bases between them. Germline CDR1 is SGHVS and CDR2 is FQNEAQ. As DNA, the CDR3 is TGTGCCAGCAGCGGAGGCAGAGGGTCCTACAATGAGCAGTTCTTC. Encoded protein: CASSGGRGSYNEQFF.

The V and J genes are TRBV4-2 and TRBJ2-7; D is perhaps TRBD2 (6 bases). The germline V gene has CDR1 LGHNA and CDR2 YNFKEQ. Trimming stripped 4 bases from V and 2 bases from J, with 21 bases between. This CDR3 spans 17 amino acids. DNA of the CDR3: TGTGCCAGCAGCCTACCCGGTGGGGGACTCGGACCCTACGAGCAGTACTTC. Its translation: CASSLPGGGLGPYEQYF.

This clonotype turned up a few times. This chain joins TRBV12-3 or TRBV12-4 and TRBJ1-1; a possible D gene is TRBD1 (6 bases). V was shortened by 2 bases and J by 6 bases, with 16 bases between the two germline ends. The CDR3 is 15 amino acids. This CDR3 is CASSLSSGGRAEAFF. CDR3 nucleotide sequence: TGTGCCAGCAGTTTAAGTTCGGGGGGCAGGGCTGAAGCTTTCTTT.

The rearrangement uses TRBV20-1 and TRBJ2-7; 8 bases map to TRBD2. Germline values: CDR1 DFQATT, CDR2 SNEGSKA (reference sequence). CDR3 length equals 11 residues. V lost 6 bases and J lost 6; bases outside the gene matches: 4. The CDR3 DNA sequence: TGCAGTGCCACCGGGACTAGCGAGCAGTACTTC. Protein: CSATGTSEQYF.

The rearrangement uses TRBV4-2 and TRBJ2-2; D is tentatively TRBD1 or TRBD2 (6 bases each). Per germline, CDR1 LGHNA and CDR2 YNFKEQ. The CDR3 has 16 amino acids. Trimming shortened V by 3 bases and J by 6 bases, and 17 bases separated the two germline ends. CDR3 amino acids: CASSHVGTGGPGELFF. The CDR3 nucleotides read TGTGCCAGCAGCCATGTCGGGACTGGGGGCCCCGGGGAGCTGTTTTTT.

The rearrangement joins TRBV10-3 to TRBJ2-2, with unresolved D. Germline V gene sequence: CDR1 ENHRY, CDR2 SYGVKD. V was shortened by 10 bases and J by 8 bases, with 8 bases between the two germline ends. The CDR3 spans 10 residues. The CDR3 sequence: CATGRGELFF. DNA for the CDR3: TGTGCCACAGGAAGGGGGGAGCTGTTTTTT.

This clonotype has just a few counts. This chain links TRBV12-5 with TRBJ2-5, with a tentative D call TRBD2 (5 bases). CDR3 size: 11 residues. Per germline, CDR1 LGHNT and CDR2 FRNRAP. Trimming took 6 bases from V and 5 from J, leaving 7 bases between them. The CDR3 is CASGPGETQYF. CDR3 DNA sequence: TGTGCTAGTGGCCCGGGGGAGACCCAGTACTTC.